This TCR beta chain was sequenced during a study of T cells after yellow fever vaccination. This clonotype was counted ten times or more. Germline loops: CDR1 SQVTM, CDR2 ANQGSEA. The J segment lost 5 bases and the V segment lost 7 bases, leaving 8 bases of the junction unmatched. The CDR3 sequence is 13 residues long. MiXCR, applied by TCRdb to the 5' RACE reads, yields one record per CDR3 protein. The sample yields over 120,000 distinct CDR3 sequences, 6.6% seen once. The chain couples TRBV29-1 to TRBJ1-1; the match to TRBD1 covers 9 bases. The sequenced sample was CD4+ T cells sorted from PBMCs, obtained 10 days after the yellow fever booster vaccination. This clonotype was sampled from a man aged 25-45 years who received the YFV17D yellow fever vaccine. The CDR3 DNA sequence: TGCAGCGCCGAGCGGGACAGGGAGACTGAAGCTTTCTTT. Its protein is CSAERDRETEAFF.